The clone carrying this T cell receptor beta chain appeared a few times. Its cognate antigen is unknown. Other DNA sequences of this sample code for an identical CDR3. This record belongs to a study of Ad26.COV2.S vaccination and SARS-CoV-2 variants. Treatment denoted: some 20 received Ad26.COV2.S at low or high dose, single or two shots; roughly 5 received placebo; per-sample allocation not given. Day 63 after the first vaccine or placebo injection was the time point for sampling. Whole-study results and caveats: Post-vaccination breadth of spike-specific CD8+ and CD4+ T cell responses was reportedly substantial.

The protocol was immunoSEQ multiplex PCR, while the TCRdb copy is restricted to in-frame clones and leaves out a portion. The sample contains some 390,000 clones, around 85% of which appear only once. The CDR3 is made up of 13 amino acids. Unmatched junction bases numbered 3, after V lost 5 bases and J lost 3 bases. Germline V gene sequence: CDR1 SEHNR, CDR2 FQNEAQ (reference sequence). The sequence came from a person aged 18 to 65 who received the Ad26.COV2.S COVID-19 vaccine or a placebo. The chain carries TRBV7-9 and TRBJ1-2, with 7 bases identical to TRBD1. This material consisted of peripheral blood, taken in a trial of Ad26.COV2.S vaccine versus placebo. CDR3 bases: TGTGCCAGCAGCCCAACAGGGGACTATGGCTACACCTTC. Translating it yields CASSPTGDYGYTF. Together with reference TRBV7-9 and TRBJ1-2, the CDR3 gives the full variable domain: DTGVSQNPRHKITKRGQNVTFRCDPISEHNRLYWYRQTLGQGPEFLTYFQNEAQLEKSRLLSDRFSAERPKGSFSTLEIQRTEQGDSAMYLCASSPTGDYGYTFGSGTRLTVV.